These 9 T cell receptor beta chains were sequenced from one sample in a study of T-cell memory formation after mild COVID-19. Using its own MiXCR run on the 5' RACE reads, TCRdb lists one record per CDR3 protein. The top ten clones hold 1.2% of a sample with 55,000 to 65,000 distinct CDR3 sequences, around a tenth of them seen once. Sequences were obtained from PBMCs or a T cell subset sorted from them (not recorded which). These TCRs come from a man between 18 and 29 years old who had mild COVID-19 (a few samples of this study predate the infection). Cell type and time point are not known.

The CDR3 reads CASSPKGWETQYF. In DNA form, the CDR3 reads TGTGCCAGCAGCCCCAAAGGATGGGAGACCCAGTACTTC. The chain carries TRBV7-7 and TRBJ2-5, with no clear D. The CDR3 runs to 13 residues. Germline V lookup: CDR1 SSHAT, CDR2 FNYEAQ (reference sequence). V lost 5 bases and J lost 5, with 12 bases in between.

The rearrangement joins TRBV7-9 to TRBJ2-2; D remains ambiguous. Germline assignment: CDR1 SEHNR and CDR2 FQNEAQ (reference sequence). Trimming pared 3 bases from V and 4 bases from J, leaving 6 bases between. The CDR3 covers 13 residues. CDR3 region: CASSFYGTGELFF. The CDR3, as DNA: TGTGCCAGCAGCTTTTATGGCACCGGGGAGCTGTTTTTT.

This clonotype has just a few counts. This chain links TRBV7-2 with TRBJ2-2; D is unclear. This CDR3 comprises 14 residues. The germline V gene has CDR1 SGHTA and CDR2 FQGNSA. The V end lost 5 bases, the J end lost 1 base, and 8 bases lay between the germline ends. The CDR3 sequence: CASSTYRNTGELFF. The CDR3 bases are TGTGCCAGCAGCACATACAGGAACACCGGGGAGCTGTTTTTT.

This clonotype occurred a few times. The CDR3 loop is CASSQRGWAYEQYV. For the CDR3, the DNA is TGCGCCAGCAGTCAACGGGGGTGGGCCTACGAGCAGTACGTC. The genes are TRBV23-1 and TRBJ2-7; a weak D match, TRBD2 (6 bases). TRBV23-1 is marked as an open reading frame, function uncertain. Trimming pared 2 bases from V and 2 bases from J, leaving 10 bases between. CDR3 length: 14 residues.

The chain links TRBV5-1 to TRBJ2-5; D is possibly TRBD2 (6 bases). From germline, CDR1 is SGHRS and CDR2 YFSETQ. CDR3 length equals 16 residues. Between the trimmed V and J ends, which lost 5 bases and 1 base, there was a span of 18 bases. CDR3 loop: CASRLTSLAPQETQYF. The CDR3 nucleotides read TGCGCCAGCAGATTGACGTCACTAGCTCCCCAAGAGACCCAGTACTTC. Based on the CDR3 plus reference TRBV5-1 and TRBJ2-5, the full variable domain is KAGVTQTPRYLIKTRGQQVTLSCSPISGHRSVSWYQQTPGQGLQFLFEYFSETQRNKGNFPGRFSGRQFSNSRSEMNVSTLELGDSALYLCASRLTSLAPQETQYFGPGTRLLVL.

In its sample, this clonotype was seen many times. This chain links TRBV20-1 with TRBJ2-3; 9 bases fit TRBD2. Unmatched junction bases numbered 3, after V lost 2 bases and J lost 0 bases. The germline V gene has CDR1 DFQATT and CDR2 SNEGSKA (reference sequence). This CDR3 is built from 15 residues. In nucleotides, the CDR3 is TGCAGTGCTAGAAGCGGGGGGTCTAGCACAGATACGCAGTATTTT. Translation: CSARSGGSSTDTQYF.

V is TRBV5-1 and J is TRBJ2-5, with D possibly being TRBD1 or TRBD2 (5 bases each). The V end lost 4 bases, the J end lost 1 base, and 14 bases lay between the germline ends. The V gene's germline CDR1 is SGHRS and CDR2 YFSETQ. The CDR3 is made up of 15 amino acids. CDR3 sequence: CASSPTPGPQETQYF. CDR3 DNA sequence: TGCGCCAGCAGCCCTACGCCGGGACCCCAAGAGACCCAGTACTTC.

The V call is TRBV7-2, the J call TRBJ2-3; the D is unclear. Germline V lookup: CDR1 SGHTA, CDR2 FQGNSA. CDR3 length: 15 residues. The V and J ends lost 2 bases and 1 base respectively, with 10 bases between them. The chain's CDR3 is CASSLIGQGTDTQYF. The CDR3 coding sequence is TGTGCCAGCAGCTTAATAGGGCAGGGCACAGATACGCAGTATTTT.

The rearrangement joins TRBV20-1 to TRBJ1-1; D is uncertain. Germline-derived CDR1 and CDR2 are DFQATT and SNEGSKA (reference sequence). CDR3 size: 12 residues. V was pared by 6 bases and J by 2 bases, with 10 bases between. The CDR3 DNA is TGCAGTGCCCGTGACCACAACACTGAAGCTTTCTTT. As protein: CSARDHNTEAFF.